Sequencing of this T cell receptor beta chain was carried out in a study of ipilimumab plus nivolumab after autologous stem cell transplantation. For the study at large: The DLBCL cohort had primary refractory and relapsed disease, with 18-month progression-free survival of around 88% and 27%. General study findings and limits: TCR repertoire, Treg phenotype and gut microbiota reportedly support more study of this approach.

The table came from immunoSEQ multiplex PCR; TCRdb's copy has only in-frame clones and leaves some out. The sample holds over 8,000 clones; about 78% are singletons and the top ten take approximately 7.8%. Germline values: CDR1 SGHRS, CDR2 YFSETQ. The CDR3 contains 14 residues. V gave up 4 bases and J gave up 3 bases, with 13 bases separating them. This clone appeared once. Its target is not known. Checkpoint therapy with ipilimumab 1 mg/kg began 14 to 28 days after transplant. Dosing: nivolumab 3 mg/kg IV, weeks 1, 4, 7, 10, then every two weeks to week 26. This receptor was obtained from a male donor with diffuse large B-cell lymphoma. The rearrangement uses TRBV5-1 and TRBJ1-2; the D is unclear. Sequencing used PBMCs, obtained in a trial of ipilimumab plus nivolumab as post-transplant consolidation. The chain's CDR3 is CASSPGGLDYGYTF. In DNA form, the CDR3 reads TGCGCCAGCAGCCCCGGAGGGTTGGACTATGGCTACACCTTC.